A single sample is the source of the 32 T cell receptor beta chains below, sequenced in a study of vaccination and CD4 T cells after COVID-19. Scientists ran DNA taken from cultured CD4+ T cells through the Oncomine TCR Beta short-read assay for sequencing. In TCRdb, the PCR reads were re-called with MiXCR into one record per CDR3 protein. The table has some 18,000 distinct CDR3 sequences, approximately 50% seen once. Noted treatment: approximately 9-day PBMC culture with coronavirus spike peptide pools or control peptides (ViraFEST assay). These receptors' antigens are unknown. Sequences were derived from CD4+ T cells from blood, cultured in vitro, sampled after SARS-CoV-2 vaccination. The source is a human donor who had recovered from COVID-19.

The genes are TRBV6-2 or TRBV6-3 and TRBJ1-1; D not certain. Trimming pared 7 bases from V and 0 bases from J, leaving 12 bases between. The CDR3 covers 14 residues. Germline V gene sequence: CDR1 MNHEY, CDR2 SVGEGT. CDR3 protein: CASTRWTMNTEAFF. As DNA, the CDR3 is TGTGCCAGCACCCGGTGGACTATGAACACTGAAGCTTTCTTT.

The V and J genes are TRBV11-2 and TRBJ2-1, with a tentative D call TRBD2 (5 bases). Between the trimmed V and J ends, which lost 1 base and 10 bases, there was a span of 11 bases. CDR3 length: 13 amino acids. Germline CDR1 is SGHAT and CDR2 is FQNNGV. The CDR3 DNA follows: TGTGCCAGCAGCTTAGTAGCTAGCCGCGAGCAGTTCTTC. As protein: CASSLVASREQFF.

In this sample, this clonotype turned up a few times. The V and J genes are TRBV12-3 or TRBV12-4 and TRBJ1-2; unclear D gene. V dropped 3 bases and J dropped 4 bases, with 15 bases sitting between them. The CDR3 has 15 amino acids. CDR3 DNA sequence: TGTGCCAGCAGTTTGGAGATAGCCAGGAGCTATGGCTACACCTTC. Protein sequence: CASSLEIARSYGYTF.

The V gene is TRBV19, the J gene TRBJ1-2; D call uncertain. The CDR3 sequence is 16 residues long. Germline V gene sequence: CDR1 LNHDA, CDR2 SQIVND (reference sequence). The ends were cut back, 3 bases at V and 0 bases at J, with 14 bases in the middle. The CDR3, as DNA: TGTGCCAGTAGTATTAATTCTAGGAACTCTAACTATGGCTACACCTTC. This encodes CASSINSRNSNYGYTF.

This clonotype occurred a few times. The chain recombines TRBV6-1 with TRBJ2-5; 8 nucleotides agree with TRBD2. This CDR3 has 14 residues. CDR1 is MNHNS and CDR2 is SASEGT in the germline V gene. Losses at the gene ends were 6 bases for V and 0 bases for J; bases not matched to a gene: 3. The CDR3 loop is CASRLAGNQETQYF. The CDR3 DNA is TGTGCCAGCAGGCTAGCGGGTAACCAAGAGACCCAGTACTTC.

The chain links TRBV7-9 to TRBJ2-5, with 7 bases fitting TRBD1. The V gene end was trimmed by 5 bases and the J gene end by 5 bases; junction bases not matched to a gene: 8. Germline CDR1 is SEHNR and CDR2 is FQNEAQ (reference sequence). The CDR3 has 14 amino acids. CDR3 DNA sequence: TGTGCCAGCAGCAAGAGAAGGGGGCTGGAGACCCAGTACTTC. Protein sequence: CASSKRRGLETQYF.

The V and J genes are TRBV6-5 and TRBJ1-2, with D maybe TRBD1 (5 bases). From germline, CDR1 is MNHEY and CDR2 SVGAGI. CDR3 length equals 14 residues. V lost 4 bases, J lost 7 bases, and 16 bases lay in between. The CDR3 DNA is TGTGCCAGCAGTTCAGGGTCGTTTAATCGTGGCTACACCTTC. Translation: CASSSGSFNRGYTF.

As DNA, the CDR3 is TGTGCCAGCAGTGGATTGGGACTAGCGGGGGGTCAGTACTTC. Encoded protein: CASSGLGLAGGQYF. V gene TRBV25-1 combines with J gene TRBJ2-7; 15 bases match TRBD2. V shed 4 bases and J 10 bases; nucleotides not matched to a gene: 5. Germline assignment: CDR1 MGHDK and CDR2 SYGVNS. This CDR3 region has 14 residues.

V and J are TRBV28 and TRBJ1-1; D is possibly TRBD1 (5 bases). This CDR3 region has 14 residues. Germline values: CDR1 MDHEN, CDR2 SYDVKM. V lost 5 bases to trimming and J lost 11 bases, with 21 bases between them. The CDR3 nucleotides read TGTGCCAGCAGTCCGGACATTGTTGTACGGGGGGCTTTCTTT. Translated, it gives CASSPDIVVRGAFF.

The V call is TRBV3-1, the J call TRBJ2-7; D is ambiguous. The V end lost 2 bases, the J end lost 2 bases, and 13 bases lay between the germline ends. The CDR3 has 15 residues. The germline CDR1 and CDR2 sequences are LGHDT and YNNKEL (reference sequence). The CDR3 loop is CASSQLGQLTYEQYF. The CDR3 coding sequence is TGTGCCAGCAGCCAACTAGGGCAACTCACCTACGAGCAGTACTTC.

This clonotype was picked up one time. The V call is TRBV14, the J call TRBJ2-5; D is unclear. Germline V gives CDR1 SGHDN, CDR2 FVKESK. CDR3 size: 13 residues. Trimming removed 2 bases at V and 8 bases at J, with 12 bases between. In DNA form, the CDR3 reads TGTGCCAGCAGCCAAAGAGGTCCGGGTACCCAGTACTTC. Translation gives CASSQRGPGTQYF.

This clonotype was counted a few times. The rearrangement links TRBV7-2 to TRBJ1-6; D gene uncertain. Germline-derived CDR1 and CDR2 are SGHTA and FQGNSA. The CDR3 has 14 amino acids. The V gene lost 1 base and the J gene lost 8 bases, with 9 bases spanning the gap. As DNA, the CDR3 is TGTGCCAGCAGCTTAGAGGGAACAGATTCACCCCTCCACTTT. Protein sequence: CASSLEGTDSPLHF. The full variable domain, with the rest looked up from reference TRBV7-2 and TRBJ1-6, is GAGVSQSPSNKVTEKGKDVELRCDPISGHTALYWYRQSLGQGLEFLIYFQGNSAPDKSGLPSDRFSAERTGGSVSTLTIQRTQQEDSAVYLCASSLEGTDSPLHFGNGTRLTVT.

V is TRBV20-1 and J is TRBJ2-5; tentative D call: TRBD2 (5 bases). Germline V gene lookup returns CDR1 DFQATT and CDR2 SNEGSKA (reference sequence). V gave up 2 bases and J gave up 4 bases, with 11 bases separating them. This CDR3 comprises 13 residues. The DNA for the CDR3 is TGCAGTGCTAGACTAGTCGCGGGAGAGACCCAGTACTTC. Encoded protein: CSARLVAGETQYF.

V gene TRBV2 combines with J gene TRBJ1-1; D might be TRBD1 (6 bases). The V gene's germline CDR1 is SNHLY and CDR2 FYNNEI. V lost 6 bases and J 12 bases, leaving 11 bases between the germline ends. The CDR3 is 10 amino acids. CDR3 bases: TGTGCCAGCAGAAGACAGGCTCCTTTCTTT. This gives the protein CASRRQAPFF.

This chain links TRBV20-1 with TRBJ1-3; no clear D. From germline, CDR1 is DFQATT and CDR2 SNEGSKA (reference sequence). The CDR3 has 12 residues. V lost 0 bases, J lost 4 bases, and 4 bases lay in between. CDR3 amino acids: CSAREGGNTIYF. The DNA of the CDR3 is TGCAGTGCTAGAGAGGGGGGAAACACCATATATTTT.

V usage is TRBV7-9 and J usage is TRBJ2-5; 8 nucleotides align to TRBD1. The V gene's germline CDR1 is SEHNR and CDR2 FQNEAQ (reference sequence). This CDR3 spans 15 amino acids. The ends lost 4 bases at V and 1 base at J; junction bases unmatched: 5. The CDR3 loop reads CASSSTGAIQETQYF. The CDR3, as DNA: TGTGCCAGCAGCTCGACAGGGGCAATCCAAGAGACCCAGTACTTC.

This clonotype was seen only a few times. The chain recombines TRBV20-1 with TRBJ1-1, with a weak D call TRBD1 (5 bases). CDR1 is DFQATT, CDR2 SNEGSKA, per germline (reference sequence). This CDR3 spans 13 amino acids. The V gene lost 3 bases and the J gene lost 7 bases, with 15 bases spanning the gap. The CDR3 DNA reads as TGCAGTGCTAGCCGCTGGGGGGGGAGTGAAGCTTTCTTT. This gives the protein CSASRWGGSEAFF.

A few counts support this clonotype. J is TRBJ1-2 and V is TRBV6-1, with 12 bases identical to TRBD1. This CDR3 is built from 18 residues. The J segment lost 2 bases and the V segment lost 5 bases, leaving 12 bases of the junction unmatched. Germline CDR1 reads MNHNS; CDR2 reads SASEGT. This CDR3 reads CASSTSPGTGGSNYGYTF. CDR3 in DNA: TGTGCCAGCAGTACTTCCCCCGGGACAGGGGGCTCCAACTATGGCTACACCTTC.

V gene TRBV20-1 combines with J gene TRBJ2-5; D perhaps matches TRBD1 (7 bases). V was shortened by 3 bases and J by 5 bases, with 10 bases between the two germline ends. Germline assignment: CDR1 DFQATT and CDR2 SNEGSKA (reference sequence). This CDR3 is built from 12 residues. In nucleotides, the CDR3 is TGCAGTGCTAGCCCAGGGGGGGAGACCCAGTACTTC. This gives the protein CSASPGGETQYF.

This clonotype appeared a single time. This chain joins TRBV7-2 and TRBJ1-2; TRBD1 aligns across 7 bases. The germline V gene has CDR1 SGHTA and CDR2 FQGNSA. The CDR3 is 17 amino acids. V gave up 5 bases and J gave up 1 base; unmatched junction bases: 13. This chain's CDR3 is CASSLRTGASINYGYTF. The DNA of the CDR3 is TGTGCCAGCAGCCTACGGACAGGAGCCTCAATTAACTATGGCTACACCTTC.

V usage is TRBV20-1 and J usage is TRBJ2-7, with 9 bases fitting TRBD1. V shed 3 bases and J 5 bases; nucleotides not matched to a gene: 8. Per the germline V gene, CDR1 is DFQATT and CDR2 is SNEGSKA (reference sequence). The CDR3 length is 14 residues. The CDR3 DNA sequence: TGCAGTGCTAGGATCGGGACAGGGCTTAACGAGCAGTACTTC. It translates to CSARIGTGLNEQYF.

The rearrangement links TRBV27 to TRBJ1-1, with D uncertain. The germline V gene encodes CDR1 MNHEY and CDR2 SMNVEV (reference sequence). The CDR3 consists of 15 residues. V gave up 2 bases and J gave up 8 bases, with 18 bases separating them. Here the CDR3 DNA reads TGTGCCAGCAGTTTAGGGCAGGTTGAAGGGTCGGAAGCTTTCTTT. Translation gives CASSLGQVEGSEAFF.

This clonotype was counted between two and nine times. The chain combines TRBV5-1 with TRBJ2-5; 10 nucleotides agree with TRBD2. The germline CDR1 and CDR2 sequences are SGHRS and YFSETQ. V shed 2 bases and J 5 bases; nucleotides not matched to a gene: 6. The length of the CDR3 is 15 residues. The CDR3, as DNA: TGCGCCAGCAGCTTCTCAGCGGGGGGGCCGGAGACCCAGTACTTC. Translation: CASSFSAGGPETQYF.

The chain joins TRBV6-1 to TRBJ1-2; D remains unclear. Per germline, CDR1 MNHNS and CDR2 SASEGT. Trimming left V 7 bases short and J 4 bases short, with 13 bases between. The CDR3 is 13 amino acids. CDR3 DNA sequence: TGTGCCAGCAACCACGTAGGCGGCTATGGCTACACCTTC. Translation: CASNHVGGYGYTF.

The chain is built from TRBV7-6 and TRBJ2-2, with a tentative D call TRBD1 (6 bases). With 1 base removed from V and 4 bases from J, the gap between germline ends came to 16 bases. The CDR3 totals 17 residues. Germline values: CDR1 SGHVS, CDR2 FNYEAQ. DNA of the CDR3: TGTGCCAGCAGCTTAGTCCCCGGGACAAAACGCACCGGGGAGCTGTTTTTT. Encoded protein: CASSLVPGTKRTGELFF.

This clonotype was detected only a few times. V and J are TRBV6-1 and TRBJ1-2, with D maybe TRBD1 (5 bases). V lost 3 bases, J lost 4 bases, and 9 bases lay in between. From germline, CDR1 is MNHNS and CDR2 SASEGT. This CDR3 has 13 residues. In DNA form, the CDR3 reads TGTGCCAGCAGTGAGAGGGGAGGCTATGGCTACACCTTC. The encoded protein is CASSERGGYGYTF.

V gene TRBV5-4 combines with J gene TRBJ2-2, with D perhaps TRBD1 (5 bases). Deletions cut 4 bases from V and 7 bases from J, with 11 bases between. The CDR3 consists of 13 residues. CDR1 and CDR2 from the germline V gene are SGHNT and YYREEE (reference sequence). This CDR3 is CASSPRQNGELFF. Written as DNA, the CDR3 is TGTGCCAGCAGCCCAAGACAGAACGGGGAGCTGTTTTTT.

The V and J genes are TRBV27 and TRBJ1-1; tentative D call: TRBD1 (5 bases). The CDR3 runs to 14 residues. The germline V gene has CDR1 MNHEY and CDR2 SMNVEV (reference sequence). Trimming left V 5 bases short and J 5 bases short, with 15 bases between. The CDR3 DNA reads TGTGCCAGCAGTGGCAGGGTAAGGGGAACTGAAGCTTTCTTT. Protein: CASSGRVRGTEAFF.

This clonotype was counted between two and nine times. This chain joins TRBV28 and TRBJ1-2, with 7 nucleotides matching TRBD1. The CDR3 is 14 amino acids. Germline values: CDR1 MDHEN, CDR2 SYDVKM. The trim removed 3 bases at V and 6 bases at J, leaving 7 bases unmatched. In nucleotides, the CDR3 is TGTGCCAGCAGTTTTAGAGGGGGCGCGGATGGCTACACCTTC. Translated: CASSFRGGADGYTF.

This clonotype was detected only a few times. J is TRBJ1-2 and V is TRBV5-1; no firm D call. The V gene lost 4 bases and the J gene lost 2 bases, with 12 bases spanning the gap. The CDR3 length is 14 residues. Germline loops: CDR1 SGHRS, CDR2 YFSETQ. The CDR3: CASSPLTANYGYTF. The CDR3 DNA follows: TGCGCCAGCAGCCCCCTTACAGCGAACTATGGCTACACCTTC.

This chain uses TRBV2 with TRBJ1-2; TRBD1 agrees at 9 bases. The CDR3 length is 13 residues. Germline trimming cut 10 bases from V and 7 bases from J; bases unmatched to any gene: 10. CDR1 SNHLY and CDR2 FYNNEI come from the germline V gene. CDR3 region: CATTGDRESGYTF. Written as DNA, the CDR3 is TGTGCCACCACAGGGGACAGGGAAAGTGGCTACACCTTC.

The gene calls are TRBV19 and TRBJ1-1, with D maybe TRBD1 (5 bases). The germline V and J ends were trimmed by 7 bases and 4 bases, with 19 bases remaining between them. In germline, CDR1 is LNHDA, CDR2 SQIVND (reference sequence). This CDR3 is 15 amino acids long. The CDR3 loop reads CASIGAGRGSTEAFF. CDR3 DNA: TGTGCCAGTATTGGCGCAGGGCGAGGAAGCACTGAAGCTTTCTTT. Drawing the rest from reference TRBV19 and TRBJ1-1, the complete variable domain is DGGITQSPKYLFRKEGQNVTLSCEQNLNHDAMYWYRQDPGQGLRLIYYSQIVNDFQKGDIAEGYSVSREKKESFPLTVTSAQKNPTAFYLCASIGAGRGSTEAFFGQGTRLTVV.